This entry is about one T cell receptor beta chain. The antigen remains unidentified. This CDR3 is built from 10 residues. Deletions cut 1 base from V and 8 bases from J, with 5 bases between. The germline gives CDR1 SQVTM, CDR2 ANQGSEA. A sample-barcoded 5' primer and a J-beta primer mix were used in a second PCR of roughly 6 to 11 cycles. Researchers report that a template-switch adaptor with 12 random nucleotides tagged each cDNA molecule. TCRdb recomputed calls from the 5' RACE reads with MiXCR, one row per CDR3 protein. The table shows about 290,000 distinct CDR3 sequences, with roughly 26% occurring only once. The sample belongs to a study of blood T cells in healthy people across ages. General study findings and limits: It was the long-lived donors that had more naive CD4+ cells and higher diversity than aged donors. Samples with more naive T cells showed higher observed beta diversity.

The sample, about 9.2 milliliters of peripheral blood, was drawn from each donor. Input material: blood. The V and J genes are TRBV29-1 and TRBJ1-2; D unclear. This sequence was found in a woman in her 70s in good health. The CDR3 DNA is TGCAGCGTTGAAGCCCAGGGCTACACCTTC. Amino acids: CSVEAQGYTF.